Following are 3 T cell receptor beta chains from one sample sequenced in a study of PD-1 blockade in mismatch repair-deficient tumors. Clones were read by immunoSEQ multiplex PCR, and TCRdb kept only the in-frame ones, dropping some. The data hold some 66,000 clones, with roughly 88% observed a single time. Material: peripheral blood, obtained 52 weeks after starting pembrolizumab. The receptors were gathered from an adult with mismatch repair-deficient cancer.

This clone came up once. V usage is TRBV4-1 and J usage is TRBJ1-1, with D possibly TRBD1 on 6 matching bases. Trimming removed 0 bases at V and 1 base at J, with 12 bases between. The CDR3 spans 16 residues. CDR1 MGHRA and CDR2 YSYEKL come from the germline V gene. CDR3 DNA: TGCGCCAGCAGCCAAGAAATCGGACAGACGAACACTGAAGCTTTCTTT. It codes for CASSQEIGQTNTEAFF.

V gene TRBV7-3 combines with J gene TRBJ2-3; 7 bases line up with TRBD1. This CDR3 has 15 amino acids. Germline assignment: CDR1 SGHTA and CDR2 FQGTGA. After removal of 2 bases from V and 5 bases from J, the junction contained 7 bases not matched to a gene. For the CDR3, the DNA is TGTGCCAGCAGCTTATCGAGAGGGGGCTTAGATACGCAGTATTTT. It specifies CASSLSRGGLDTQYF.

The CDR3, as DNA: TGTGCCAGCAGCTTGGTCCCAGATACGCAGTATTTT. Amino acid sequence: CASSLVPDTQYF. The chain uses TRBV5-4 and TRBJ2-3; D unclear. The germline V gene has CDR1 SGHNT and CDR2 YYREEE (reference sequence). The CDR3 is made up of 12 amino acids. Trimming removed 0 bases at V and 4 bases at J, with 3 bases between.